These T cell receptor beta chains were read from a single sample in a study of identical twins. One entry per CDR3 protein, called by TCRdb with MiXCR from the 5' RACE reads. The data show more than 1.5 million distinct CDR3 sequences, roughly 35% seen once. The sample consisted of cord blood. The receptor source for this set is a newborn girl in good health. Each CDR3 is given with its conserved first and last residue. The D gene is left open where the match is weak. Size values are once, few and many counts, or a class for expanded clones, and some rows have none.

V	D	J	size	DNA	CDR3
TRBV5-1	.	TRBJ1-4	.	TGCGCCAGCAGCCCACACAAAGCAACTAATGAAAAACTGTTTTTT	CASSPHKATNEKLFF
TRBV10-3	.	TRBJ2-7	few	TGTGCCATCAGTGCGGCTACCGCAGGGGAGCAGTACTTC	CAISAATAGEQYF
TRBV12-3/TRBV12-4	TRBD2	TRBJ2-3	.	TGTGCCAGCAGTCCCCGGCAGAGGCGGGAGATGGGCACAGATACGCAGTATTTT	CASSPRQRREMGTDTQYF
TRBV6-1	TRBD2	TRBJ2-7	.	TGTGCCAGCAGGGGGACTAGTCGTTCCTACGAGCAGTACTTC	CASRGTSRSYEQYF
TRBV29-1	.	TRBJ2-7	many	TGCAGCGTTGAAGATTCGAGGTACGAGCAGTACTTC	CSVEDSRYEQYF
TRBV10-3	TRBD2	TRBJ2-7	.	TGTGCCATCAGTGAGACCGCGGGACTAGCTTTCAATGAGCAGTACTTC	CAISETAGLAFNEQYF
TRBV12-3/TRBV12-4	TRBD1	TRBJ1-2	few	TGTGCCAGCACCAGAGGACAGGTTGAACAGTCGGGCGGCTACACCTTC	CASTRGQVEQSGGYTF
TRBV2	.	TRBJ2-1	few	TGTGCCAGCAGTTACAAGAGCCAGGGATCCTACAATGAGCAGTTCTTC	CASSYKSQGSYNEQFF
TRBV18	.	TRBJ2-7	few	TGTGCCAGCTCACCTCGCCCTCGCTCCAACTCCTACGAGCAGTACTTC	CASSPRPRSNSYEQYF
TRBV4-2	.	TRBJ2-7	few	TGTGCCAGCAGCCAAGATAGCCAGGGCTCCTACGAGCAGTACTTC	CASSQDSQGSYEQYF
TRBV20-1	.	TRBJ2-7	few	TGCAGTGCTAGGTTCATAGGGGGAGGGTCCTACGAGCAGTACTTC	CSARFIGGGSYEQYF
TRBV27	.	TRBJ2-2	few	TGTGCCAGCAGTTTATCAGAATGGACACCCTACACCGGGGAGCTGTTTTTT	CASSLSEWTPYTGELFF
TRBV20-1	.	TRBJ2-3	.	TGCAGTGCTAGAGATCGGTTCGGCAGGGGCCCTGCGGATACGCAGTATTTT	CSARDRFGRGPADTQYF
TRBV7-9	.	TRBJ1-4	.	TGTGCCAGCAGCCCCTTGTCCGGGGCAAAACTGTTTTTT	CASSPLSGAKLFF
TRBV6-1	.	TRBJ1-2	few	TGTGCCAGCACGATAAGGGGACCGAACTATGGCTACACCTTC	CASTIRGPNYGYTF
TRBV7-9	.	TRBJ1-1	.	TGTGCCAGCTCCGGGACGCGAGTGAACACTGAAGCTTTCTTT	CASSGTRVNTEAFF
TRBV6-5	TRBD1	TRBJ2-3	.	TGTGTCAGTCGTGGACAGGGGGCGAGCACAGATACGCAGTATTTT	CVSRGQGASTDTQYF
TRBV20-1	TRBD2	TRBJ2-5	few	TGCAGTGCTAGGGCACTAGCGGCTCGGGAGACCCAGTACTTC	CSARALAARETQYF
TRBV2	TRBD2	TRBJ2-5	once	TGTGCCAGCCGGCGATTGAGCGGGAGAGTCGAGGAGACCCAGTACTTC	CASRRLSGRVEETQYF
TRBV29-1	.	TRBJ2-4	.	TGCAGCGTTGAAGACACAGGGGGGGCAAACATTCAGTACTTC	CSVEDTGGANIQYF
TRBV14	.	TRBJ1-3	.	TGTGCCAGCAGCCAAGTCCGCAGCTCTGGAAACACCATATATTTT	CASSQVRSSGNTIYF
TRBV20-1	.	TRBJ2-1	.	TGCAGTGCTAGAGATCCCCCCCGGCCCCTGGGTGAGCAGTTCTTC	CSARDPPRPLGEQFF
TRBV20-1	TRBD1	TRBJ2-1	.	TGCAGCCCACCCAAAGACAGGGGGCTCGGTGATGAGCAGTTCTTC	CSPPKDRGLGDEQFF
TRBV6-1	.	TRBJ1-1	.	TGTGCCAGCAGCACGGGACGGACGAACACTGAAGCTTTCTTT	CASSTGRTNTEAFF
TRBV14	.	TRBJ2-1	.	TGTGCCAGCAGCCAAGATCCAGGAGCTAAGCAGTTCTTC	CASSQDPGAKQFF
TRBV10-3	.	TRBJ1-4	.	TGTGCCATCAGTGGGGGGAGGACTAATGAAAAACTGTTTTTT	CAISGGRTNEKLFF
TRBV6-5	TRBD2	TRBJ2-3	.	TGTGCCAGCAAACCGGGAGGGAGTACAGATACGCAGTATTTT	CASKPGGSTDTQYF
TRBV28	.	TRBJ1-2	few	TGTGCCAGCGATGACAGAAGATATGGCTACACCTTC	CASDDRRYGYTF
TRBV12-3/TRBV12-4	.	TRBJ2-1	few	TGTGCCAGCAGTCCAGGGGAGCCGGACGAGCAGTTCTTC	CASSPGEPDEQFF
TRBV3-1	TRBD2	TRBJ2-6	.	TGTGCCAGCAGCCATCGGACTAGACAGGCCAACGTCCTGACTTTC	CASSHRTRQANVLTF
TRBV29-1	.	TRBJ2-1	many	TGCAGCGTTGTTGCCCTAGCGCATTACAATGAGCAGTTCTTC	CSVVALAHYNEQFF
TRBV2	TRBD1	TRBJ2-3	.	TGTGCCAGACAGACAGGGGTCCCAGATACGCAGTATTTT	CARQTGVPDTQYF
TRBV20-1	.	TRBJ1-6	.	TGCAGTGCTAGAGAGAGGGGCTCCTATAATTCACCCCTCCACTTT	CSARERGSYNSPLHF
TRBV20-1	TRBD2	TRBJ2-7	few	TGCAGTGCTAGGGCTCCCCTAGCGGGAGGACGCTACGAGCAGTACTTC	CSARAPLAGGRYEQYF
TRBV6-1	TRBD1	TRBJ2-7	.	TGTGCCAGCAATTTGTGGACAGGAGTCTACGAGCAGTACTTC	CASNLWTGVYEQYF
TRBV12-3/TRBV12-4	.	TRBJ2-7	.	TGTGCCAGCAGTTTAAAGAGAGGGTCCGACGAGCAGTACTTC	CASSLKRGSDEQYF
TRBV27	.	TRBJ1-2	few	TGTGCCAGCAGTTCAGAACCGGGACGCATTAACTATGGCTACACCTTC	CASSSEPGRINYGYTF
TRBV5-1	.	TRBJ2-1	few	TGCGCCAGCAGCTTGGTGGGGGGGCACCGCCCCAATGAGCAGTTCTTC	CASSLVGGHRPNEQFF
TRBV25-1	.	TRBJ2-2	.	TGTGCCAGCAGTGCCTTACCTCGGGGTGTCGGGGAGCTGTTTTTT	CASSALPRGVGELFF
TRBV5-1	TRBD1	TRBJ1-4	.	TGCGCCAGCAGCGCCTCGGGACAGTCAAAATATGAAAAACTGTTTTTT	CASSASGQSKYEKLFF
TRBV4-1	.	TRBJ2-7	.	TGCGCCAGCAGCCAAGAAAGGGGAATGGCCGGAACCTACGAGCAGTACTTC	CASSQERGMAGTYEQYF
TRBV5-1	TRBD2	TRBJ2-1	.	TGCGCCAGTGCAGCGGGTACTAGCGGGGGCTACAATGAGCAGTTCTTC	CASAAGTSGGYNEQFF
TRBV5-1	TRBD2	TRBJ2-2	.	TGCGCCAGCAGCTCCGGGACTAGCGGGATGGGGGAGCTGTTTTTT	CASSSGTSGMGELFF
TRBV3-1	TRBD2	TRBJ2-7	.	TGTGCCAGCAGCCAAGTCGCGGGAGGGGGCGAGCAGTACTTC	CASSQVAGGGEQYF
TRBV12-3/TRBV12-4	TRBD1	TRBJ1-3	.	TGTGCCAGCAGTGGACGACAGGGGGTGATTGGAAACACCATATATTTT	CASSGRQGVIGNTIYF
TRBV18	TRBD2	TRBJ2-5	few	TGTGCCAGCTCACCTCTTCCCACTAGCGGAAAAGAGACCCAGTACTTC	CASSPLPTSGKETQYF
TRBV2	.	TRBJ2-2	.	TGTGCCAGCAGCGGAGGGCCCCTCGACACCGGGGAGCTGTTTTTT	CASSGGPLDTGELFF
TRBV12-3/TRBV12-4	.	TRBJ2-1	few	TGTGCCAGCAGGCAGACAGGCAATGAGCAGTTCTTC	CASRQTGNEQFF
TRBV29-1	.	TRBJ2-5	many	TGCAGCGTTGAACTGGCCCTAGTGAAGACCCAGTACTTC	CSVELALVKTQYF
TRBV20-1	TRBD1	TRBJ1-2	many	TGCAGTGCTTATCGGACAGGGAATAACTATGGCTACACCTTC	CSAYRTGNNYGYTF
TRBV24-1	.	TRBJ2-3	few	TGTGCCACCAGTGTAGGGGGGCATAGCACAGATACGCAGTATTTT	CATSVGGHSTDTQYF
TRBV7-2	.	TRBJ2-1	few	TGTGCCAGCAGCTTAGCCGCCCCGTCTATATACAATGAGCAGTTCTTC	CASSLAAPSIYNEQFF
TRBV5-1	TRBD2	TRBJ2-5	many	TGCGCCAGCAGCTTGGTTCAGCTAGCGGATTTCGGAGAGACCCAGTACTTC	CASSLVQLADFGETQYF
TRBV5-1	TRBD1	TRBJ1-2	.	TGCGCCAGCAGCTTGGTATCCCACAGGGGAGGGTATGGCTACACCTTC	CASSLVSHRGGYGYTF
TRBV20-1	.	TRBJ2-1	few	TGCAGTGCTAGAGATGAGAGGGATGAGCAGTTCTTC	CSARDERDEQFF
TRBV7-9	TRBD2	TRBJ2-1	.	TGTGCCAGCAGCTACCGGACTAGCGGGGGTCCCAGCAATGAGCAGTTCTTC	CASSYRTSGGPSNEQFF
TRBV9	TRBD1	TRBJ1-5	.	TGTGCCAGCAGCGCTACAGGGGGCTACAATCAGCCCCAGCATTTT	CASSATGGYNQPQHF
TRBV7-9	TRBD1	TRBJ2-7	.	TGTGCCAGCAGGGGGACCGGGACAGGGAGTTACGAGCAGTACTTC	CASRGTGTGSYEQYF
TRBV9	TRBD2	TRBJ2-5	.	TGTGCCAGCAGCCCCAGAGGGGGACTAGTAGAGACCCAGTACTTC	CASSPRGGLVETQYF
TRBV9	.	TRBJ2-1	few	TGTGCCAGCAGCGTAGGTGGTATGAGGGAGCAGTTCTTC	CASSVGGMREQFF